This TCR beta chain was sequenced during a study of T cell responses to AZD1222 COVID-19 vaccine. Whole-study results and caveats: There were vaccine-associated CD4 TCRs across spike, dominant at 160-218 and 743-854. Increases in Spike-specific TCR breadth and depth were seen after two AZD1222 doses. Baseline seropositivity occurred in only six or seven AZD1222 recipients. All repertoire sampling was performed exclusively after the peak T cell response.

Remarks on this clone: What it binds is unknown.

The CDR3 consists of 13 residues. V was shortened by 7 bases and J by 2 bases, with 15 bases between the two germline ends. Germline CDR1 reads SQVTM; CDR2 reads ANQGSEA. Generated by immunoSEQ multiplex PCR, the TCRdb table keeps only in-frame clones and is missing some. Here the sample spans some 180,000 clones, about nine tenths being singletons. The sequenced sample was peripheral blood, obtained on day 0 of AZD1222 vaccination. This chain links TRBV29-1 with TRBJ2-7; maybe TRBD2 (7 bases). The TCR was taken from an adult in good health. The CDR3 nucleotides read TGCAGCGCTGGGGGGGCAGCCCCCTACGAGCAGTACTTC. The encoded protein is CSAGGAAPYEQYF.